A single TCR beta chain is shown here with its context. Its specificity is unknown. This specimen belongs to a study of OX40 agonist ivuxolimab in advanced cancers. Study details: Ivuxolimab was administered intravenously to patients at 0.01 to 10 mg/kg every 2 weeks. Regarding the study as a whole: Partial responders at 0.1-3.0 mg/kg showed near-lowest clonal expansion.

Libraries were prepared by immunoSEQ multiplex PCR; TCRdb keeps only in-frame clonotypes and omits some of them. Here the sample spans tens of thousands of clones, approximately 92% being singletons. Germline V lookup: CDR1 ENHRY, CDR2 SYGVKD. The V end was cut by 8 bases, the J end by 1 base, with 20 bases between. The CDR3 extends over 16 amino acids. The sequence was collected from an adult with an advanced solid tumor such as melanoma, head and neck, liver or kidney cancer. This chain connects TRBV10-3 to TRBJ2-5, with a weak D call TRBD2 (5 bases). The sample in question was CD4+ or CD8+ T cells sorted from blood, obtained in a trial of the OX40 agonist ivuxolimab. The CDR3 region has the DNA TGTGCCATCGCTCCACAAGGGCGCGGGCCCCAAGAGACCCAGTACTTC. Amino acids: CAIAPQGRGPQETQYF.